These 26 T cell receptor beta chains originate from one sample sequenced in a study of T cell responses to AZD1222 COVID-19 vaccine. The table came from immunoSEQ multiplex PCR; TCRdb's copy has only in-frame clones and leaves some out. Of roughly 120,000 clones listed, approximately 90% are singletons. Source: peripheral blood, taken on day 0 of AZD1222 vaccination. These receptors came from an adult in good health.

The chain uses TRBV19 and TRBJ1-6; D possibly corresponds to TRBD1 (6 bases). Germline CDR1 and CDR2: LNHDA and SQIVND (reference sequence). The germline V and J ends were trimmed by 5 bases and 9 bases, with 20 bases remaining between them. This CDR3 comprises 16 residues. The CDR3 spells CASSQPHREGGSPLHF. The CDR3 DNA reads TGTGCCAGTAGTCAACCCCACAGGGAAGGTGGTTCACCCCTCCACTTT.

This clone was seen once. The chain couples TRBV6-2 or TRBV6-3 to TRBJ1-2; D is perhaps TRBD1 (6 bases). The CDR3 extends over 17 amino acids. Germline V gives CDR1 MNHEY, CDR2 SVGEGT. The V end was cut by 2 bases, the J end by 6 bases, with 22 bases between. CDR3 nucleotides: TGTGCCAGCAGTTACCGGACAGACCATTTGGAAGGCGATGGCTACACCTTC. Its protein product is CASSYRTDHLEGDGYTF.

CDR3 region: CASQSPSYEQYF. The CDR3 DNA sequence: TGTGCCAGCCAGAGTCCCTCCTACGAGCAGTACTTC. The chain employs TRBV28 and TRBJ2-7; D unresolved. With 8 bases removed from V and 0 bases from J, the gap between germline ends came to 8 bases. This CDR3 region has 12 residues. CDR1 and CDR2 from the germline V gene are MDHEN and SYDVKM.

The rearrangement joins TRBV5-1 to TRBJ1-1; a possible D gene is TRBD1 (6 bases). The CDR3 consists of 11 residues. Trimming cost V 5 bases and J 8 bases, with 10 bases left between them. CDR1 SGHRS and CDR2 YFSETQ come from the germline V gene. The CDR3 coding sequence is TGCGCCAGCAGTAATCAGGGGGAAGCTTTCTTT. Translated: CASSNQGEAFF. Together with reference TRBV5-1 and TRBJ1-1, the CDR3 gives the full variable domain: KAGVTQTPRYLIKTRGQQVTLSCSPISGHRSVSWYQQTPGQGLQFLFEYFSETQRNKGNFPGRFSGRQFSNSRSEMNVSTLELGDSALYLCASSNQGEAFFGQGTRLTVV.

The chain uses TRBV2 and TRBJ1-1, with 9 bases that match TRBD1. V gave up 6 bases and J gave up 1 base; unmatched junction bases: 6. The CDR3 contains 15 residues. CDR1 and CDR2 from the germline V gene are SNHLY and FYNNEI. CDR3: CASSELGQGNTEAFF. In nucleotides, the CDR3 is TGTGCCAGCAGCGAACTGGGACAGGGGAACACTGAAGCTTTCTTT.

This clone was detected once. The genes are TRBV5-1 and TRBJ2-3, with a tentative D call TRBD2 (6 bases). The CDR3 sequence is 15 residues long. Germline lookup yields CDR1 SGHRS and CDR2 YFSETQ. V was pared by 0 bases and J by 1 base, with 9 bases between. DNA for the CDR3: TGCGCCAGCAGCTTGGTGGGCGGGGGCACAGATACGCAGTATTTT. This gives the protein CASSLVGGGTDTQYF.

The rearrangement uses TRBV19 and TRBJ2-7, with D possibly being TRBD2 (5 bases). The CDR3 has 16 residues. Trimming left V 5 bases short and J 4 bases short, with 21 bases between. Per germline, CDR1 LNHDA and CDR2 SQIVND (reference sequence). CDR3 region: CASSLAGGSSTYEQYF. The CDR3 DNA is TGTGCCAGTAGTTTGGCGGGCGGATCCTCTACATACGAGCAGTACTTC.

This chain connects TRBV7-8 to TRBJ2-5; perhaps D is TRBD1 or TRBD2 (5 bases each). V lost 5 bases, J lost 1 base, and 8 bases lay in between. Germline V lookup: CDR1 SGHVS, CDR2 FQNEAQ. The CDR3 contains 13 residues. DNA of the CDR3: TGTGCCAGCAGCCGGGACCCCCAAGAGACCCAGTACTTC. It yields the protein CASSRDPQETQYF.

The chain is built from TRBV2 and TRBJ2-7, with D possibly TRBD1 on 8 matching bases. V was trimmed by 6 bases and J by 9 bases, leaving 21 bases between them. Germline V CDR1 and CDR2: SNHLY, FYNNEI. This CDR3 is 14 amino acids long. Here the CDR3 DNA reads TGTGCCAGCAGGGGAGGGACAGGACTCTTCTGGCAGTACTTC. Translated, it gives CASRGGTGLFWQYF.

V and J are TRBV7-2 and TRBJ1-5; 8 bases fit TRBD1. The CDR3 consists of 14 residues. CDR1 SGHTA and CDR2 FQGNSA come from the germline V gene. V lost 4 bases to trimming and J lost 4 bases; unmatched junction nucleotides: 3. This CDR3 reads CASSSDRGNQPQHF. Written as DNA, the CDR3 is TGTGCCAGCAGCTCCGACAGGGGAAATCAGCCCCAGCATTTT.

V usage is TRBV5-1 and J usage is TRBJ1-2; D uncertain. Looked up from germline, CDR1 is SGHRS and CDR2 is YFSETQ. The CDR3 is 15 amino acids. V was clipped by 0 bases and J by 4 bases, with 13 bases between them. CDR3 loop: CASSLALGVGYGYTF. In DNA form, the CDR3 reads TGCGCCAGCAGCTTGGCCCTCGGGGTGGGCTATGGCTACACCTTC.

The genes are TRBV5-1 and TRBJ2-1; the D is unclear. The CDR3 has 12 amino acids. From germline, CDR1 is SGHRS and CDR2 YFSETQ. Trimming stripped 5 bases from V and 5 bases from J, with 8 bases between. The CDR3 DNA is TGCGCCAGCAGGCTCTTACACAATGAGCAGTTCTTC. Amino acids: CASRLLHNEQFF.

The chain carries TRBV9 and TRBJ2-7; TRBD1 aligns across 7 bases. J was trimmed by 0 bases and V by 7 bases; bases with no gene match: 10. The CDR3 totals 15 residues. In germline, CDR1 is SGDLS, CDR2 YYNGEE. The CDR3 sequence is CASDNRGSPSYEQYF. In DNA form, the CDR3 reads TGTGCCAGCGATAACAGGGGCTCCCCCTCCTACGAGCAGTACTTC.

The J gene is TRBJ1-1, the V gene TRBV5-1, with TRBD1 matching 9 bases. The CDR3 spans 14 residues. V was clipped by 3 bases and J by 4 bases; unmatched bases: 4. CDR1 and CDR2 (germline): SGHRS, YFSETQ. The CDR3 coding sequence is TGCGCCAGCAGCTCCCTGACAGGGGGCACTGAAGCTTTCTTT. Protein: CASSSLTGGTEAFF.

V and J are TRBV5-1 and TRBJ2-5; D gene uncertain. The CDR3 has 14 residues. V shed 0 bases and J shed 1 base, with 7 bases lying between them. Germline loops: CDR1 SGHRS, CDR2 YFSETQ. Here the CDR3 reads CASSLEATQETQYF. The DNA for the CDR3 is TGCGCCAGCAGCTTGGAGGCAACCCAAGAGACCCAGTACTTC.

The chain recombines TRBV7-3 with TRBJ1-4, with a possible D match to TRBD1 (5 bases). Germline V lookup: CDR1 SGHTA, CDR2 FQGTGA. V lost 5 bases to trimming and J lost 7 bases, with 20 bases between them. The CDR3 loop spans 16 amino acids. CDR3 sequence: CASSPGSAGSSEKLFF. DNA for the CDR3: TGTGCCAGCAGCCCAGGGTCAGCAGGGTCATCTGAAAAACTGTTTTTT.

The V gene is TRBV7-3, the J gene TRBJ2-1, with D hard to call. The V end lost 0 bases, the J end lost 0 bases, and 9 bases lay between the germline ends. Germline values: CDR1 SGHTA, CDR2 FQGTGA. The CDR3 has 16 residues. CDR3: CASSLTYAGSYNEQFF. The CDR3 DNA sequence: TGTGCCAGCAGCTTAACATACGCAGGCTCCTACAATGAGCAGTTCTTC.

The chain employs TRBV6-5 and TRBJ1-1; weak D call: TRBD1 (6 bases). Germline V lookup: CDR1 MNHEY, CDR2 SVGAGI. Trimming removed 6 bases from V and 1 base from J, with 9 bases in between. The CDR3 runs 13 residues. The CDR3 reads CASSRTENTEAFF. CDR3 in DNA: TGTGCCAGCAGCCGGACAGAGAACACTGAAGCTTTCTTT.

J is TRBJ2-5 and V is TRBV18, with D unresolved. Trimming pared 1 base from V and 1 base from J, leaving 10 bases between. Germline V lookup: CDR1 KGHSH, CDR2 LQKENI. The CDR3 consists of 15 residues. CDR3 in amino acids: CASSPQQAAQETQYF. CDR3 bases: TGTGCCAGCTCACCACAGCAAGCCGCCCAAGAGACCCAGTACTTC.

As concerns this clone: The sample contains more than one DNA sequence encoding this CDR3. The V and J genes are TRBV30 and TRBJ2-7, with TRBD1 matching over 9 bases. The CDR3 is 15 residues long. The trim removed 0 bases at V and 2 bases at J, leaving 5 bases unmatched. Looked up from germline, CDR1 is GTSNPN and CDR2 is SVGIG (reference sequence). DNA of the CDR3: TGTGCCTGGAGTGTAATGGGACAGGGAGCCTACGAGCAGTACTTC. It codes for CAWSVMGQGAYEQYF. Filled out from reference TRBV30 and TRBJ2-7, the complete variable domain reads SQTIHQWPATLVQPVGSPLSLECTVEGTSNPNLYWYRQAAGRGLQLLFYSVGIGQISSEVPQNLSASRPQDRQFILSSKKLLLSDSGFYLCAWSVMGQGAYEQYFGPGTRLTVT.

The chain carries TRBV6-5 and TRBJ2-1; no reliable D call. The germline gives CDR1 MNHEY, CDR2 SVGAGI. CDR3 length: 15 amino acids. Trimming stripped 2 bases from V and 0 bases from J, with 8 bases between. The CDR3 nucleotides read TGTGCCAGCAGTTACGTCTCGAGCTCCTACAATGAGCAGTTCTTC. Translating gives CASSYVSSSYNEQFF.

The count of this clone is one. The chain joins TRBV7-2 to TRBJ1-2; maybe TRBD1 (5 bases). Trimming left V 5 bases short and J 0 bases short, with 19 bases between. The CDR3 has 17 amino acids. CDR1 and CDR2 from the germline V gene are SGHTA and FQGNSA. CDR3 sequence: CASSPPGGRAANYGYTF. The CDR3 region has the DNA TGTGCCAGCAGCCCCCCGGGTGGCAGGGCGGCTAACTATGGCTACACCTTC.

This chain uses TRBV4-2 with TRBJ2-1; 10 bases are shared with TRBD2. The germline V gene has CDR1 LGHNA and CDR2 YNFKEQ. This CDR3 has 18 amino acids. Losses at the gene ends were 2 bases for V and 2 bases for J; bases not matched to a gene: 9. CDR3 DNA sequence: TGTGCCAGCAGCCAACAAGGGGGAGCGGGAGGGGCCTACAATGAGCAGTTCTTC. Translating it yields CASSQQGGAGGAYNEQFF.

The CDR3 loop is CASSWRDSGTDTQYF. The DNA of the CDR3 is TGCGCCAGCAGCTGGAGGGACTCCGGCACAGATACGCAGTATTTT. The gene calls are TRBV5-1 and TRBJ2-3, with D maybe TRBD2 (6 bases). Germline CDR1 is SGHRS and CDR2 is YFSETQ. The CDR3 has 15 amino acids. V shed 3 bases and J shed 1 base, with 12 bases lying between them.

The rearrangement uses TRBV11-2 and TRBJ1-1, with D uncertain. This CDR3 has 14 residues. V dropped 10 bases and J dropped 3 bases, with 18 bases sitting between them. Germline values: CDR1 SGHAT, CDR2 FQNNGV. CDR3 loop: CATGRRLLDTEAFF. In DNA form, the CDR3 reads TGTGCCACCGGCCGGCGCCTTTTGGACACTGAAGCTTTCTTT.

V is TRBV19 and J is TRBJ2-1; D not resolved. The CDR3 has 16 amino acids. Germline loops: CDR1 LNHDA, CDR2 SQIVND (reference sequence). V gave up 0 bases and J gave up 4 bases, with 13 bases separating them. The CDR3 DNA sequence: TGTGCCAGTAGTATAGATCTGGGCAGAGGTTACAATGAGCAGTTCTTC. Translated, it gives CASSIDLGRGYNEQFF.